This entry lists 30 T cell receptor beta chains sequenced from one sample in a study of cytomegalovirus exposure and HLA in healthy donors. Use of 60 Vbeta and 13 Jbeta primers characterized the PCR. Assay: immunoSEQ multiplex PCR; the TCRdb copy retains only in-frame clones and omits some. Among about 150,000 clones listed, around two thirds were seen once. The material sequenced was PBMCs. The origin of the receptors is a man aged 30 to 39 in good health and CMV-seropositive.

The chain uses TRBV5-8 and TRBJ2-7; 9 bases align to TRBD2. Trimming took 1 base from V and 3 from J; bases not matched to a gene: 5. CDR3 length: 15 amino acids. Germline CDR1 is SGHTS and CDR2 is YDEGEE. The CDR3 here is CASSLLAGRVYEQYF. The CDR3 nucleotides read TGTGCCAGCAGCTTGCTAGCGGGACGGGTCTACGAGCAGTACTTC.

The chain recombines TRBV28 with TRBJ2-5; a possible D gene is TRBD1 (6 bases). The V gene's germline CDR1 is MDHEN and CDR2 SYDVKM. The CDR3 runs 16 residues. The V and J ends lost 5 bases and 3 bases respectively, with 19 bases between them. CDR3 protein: CASSRYRDKLKETQYF. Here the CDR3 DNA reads TGTGCCAGCAGTAGATACCGGGACAAACTTAAAGAGACCCAGTACTTC.

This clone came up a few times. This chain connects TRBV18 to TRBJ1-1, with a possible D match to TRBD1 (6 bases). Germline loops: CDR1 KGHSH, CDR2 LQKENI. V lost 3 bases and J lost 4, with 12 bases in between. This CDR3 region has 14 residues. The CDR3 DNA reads TGTGCCAGCTCACCCACAGGCAGGGGCACTGAAGCTTTCTTT. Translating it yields CASSPTGRGTEAFF.

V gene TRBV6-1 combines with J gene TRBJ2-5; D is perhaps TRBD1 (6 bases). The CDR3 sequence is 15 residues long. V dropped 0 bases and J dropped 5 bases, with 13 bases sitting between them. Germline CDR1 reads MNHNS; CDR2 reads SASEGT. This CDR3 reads CASSEAAGAVETQYF. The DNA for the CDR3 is TGTGCCAGCAGTGAAGCGGCAGGGGCCGTGGAGACCCAGTACTTC.

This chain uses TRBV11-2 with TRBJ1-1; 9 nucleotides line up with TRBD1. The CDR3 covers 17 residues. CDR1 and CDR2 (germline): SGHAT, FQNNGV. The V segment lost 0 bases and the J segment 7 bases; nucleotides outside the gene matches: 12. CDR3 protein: CASSLEGGTGRGGEAFF. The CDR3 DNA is TGTGCCAGCAGCTTAGAGGGGGGGACAGGGAGAGGGGGTGAAGCTTTCTTT.

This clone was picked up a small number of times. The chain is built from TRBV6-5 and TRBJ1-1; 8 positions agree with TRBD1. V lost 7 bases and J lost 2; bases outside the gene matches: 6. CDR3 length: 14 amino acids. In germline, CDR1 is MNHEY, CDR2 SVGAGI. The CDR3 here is CASKRTGRNTEAFF. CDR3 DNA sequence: TGTGCCAGCAAGCGGACAGGGAGAAACACTGAAGCTTTCTTT.

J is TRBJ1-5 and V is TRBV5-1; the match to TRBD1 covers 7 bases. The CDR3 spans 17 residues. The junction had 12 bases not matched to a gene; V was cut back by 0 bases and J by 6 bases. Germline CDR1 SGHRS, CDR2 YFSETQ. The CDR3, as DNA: TGCGCCAGCAGCTTGGCCGGTGGGCAGGGGGACGGTCAGCCCCAGCATTTT. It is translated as CASSLAGGQGDGQPQHF.

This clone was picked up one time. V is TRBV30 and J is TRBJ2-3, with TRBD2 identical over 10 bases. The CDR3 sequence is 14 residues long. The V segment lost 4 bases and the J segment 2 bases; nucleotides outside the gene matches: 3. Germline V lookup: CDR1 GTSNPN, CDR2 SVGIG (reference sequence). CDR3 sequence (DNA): TGTGCCTGGACACTAGCGGGACTCACAGATACGCAGTATTTT. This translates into CAWTLAGLTDTQYF.

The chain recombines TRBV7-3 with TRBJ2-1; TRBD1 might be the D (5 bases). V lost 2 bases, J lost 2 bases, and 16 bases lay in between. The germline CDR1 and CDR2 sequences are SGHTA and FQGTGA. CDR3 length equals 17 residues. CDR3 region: CASSLVGPGATYNEQFF. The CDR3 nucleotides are TGTGCCAGCAGCTTAGTCGGTCCTGGGGCTACCTACAATGAGCAGTTCTTC.

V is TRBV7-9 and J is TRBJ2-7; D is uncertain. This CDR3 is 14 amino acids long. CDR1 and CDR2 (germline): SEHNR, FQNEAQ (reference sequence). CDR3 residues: CFCFKQKAAYEQYF. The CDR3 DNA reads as TGTTTTTGTTTCAAGCAGAAGGCGGCATACGAGCAGTACTTC.

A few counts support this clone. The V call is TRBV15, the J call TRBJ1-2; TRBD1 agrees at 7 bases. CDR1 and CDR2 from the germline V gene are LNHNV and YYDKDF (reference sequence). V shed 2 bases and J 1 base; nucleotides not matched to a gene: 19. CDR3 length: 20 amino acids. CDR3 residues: CATSRPMGSIDRENNYGYTF. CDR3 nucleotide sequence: TGTGCCACCAGCAGACCGATGGGTAGTATAGACAGGGAAAATAACTATGGCTACACCTTC.

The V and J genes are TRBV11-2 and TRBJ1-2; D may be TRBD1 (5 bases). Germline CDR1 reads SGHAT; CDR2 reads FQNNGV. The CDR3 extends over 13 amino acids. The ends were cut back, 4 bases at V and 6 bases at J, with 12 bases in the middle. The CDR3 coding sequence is TGTGCCAGCAGCTCCGATTGGGGGGATGGCTACACCTTC. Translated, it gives CASSSDWGDGYTF.

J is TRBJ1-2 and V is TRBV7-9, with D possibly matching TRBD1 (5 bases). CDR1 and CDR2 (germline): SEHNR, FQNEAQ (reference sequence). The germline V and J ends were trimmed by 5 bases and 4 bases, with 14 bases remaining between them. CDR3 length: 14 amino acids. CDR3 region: CASSQMTVLYGYTF. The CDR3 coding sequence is TGTGCCAGCAGCCAAATGACAGTTCTCTATGGCTACACCTTC.

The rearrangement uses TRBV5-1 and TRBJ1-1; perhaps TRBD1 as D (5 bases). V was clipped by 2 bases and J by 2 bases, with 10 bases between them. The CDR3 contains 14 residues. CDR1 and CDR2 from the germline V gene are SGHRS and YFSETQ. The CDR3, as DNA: TGCGCCAGCAGCTTCCAGACAGCAAACACTGAAGCTTTCTTT. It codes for CASSFQTANTEAFF.

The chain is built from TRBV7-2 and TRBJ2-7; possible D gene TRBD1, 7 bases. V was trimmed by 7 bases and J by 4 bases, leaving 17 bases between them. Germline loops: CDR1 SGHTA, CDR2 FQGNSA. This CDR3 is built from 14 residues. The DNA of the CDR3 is TGTGCCAGCACCGGAGGGACAGATCTATACGAGCAGTACTTC. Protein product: CASTGGTDLYEQYF.

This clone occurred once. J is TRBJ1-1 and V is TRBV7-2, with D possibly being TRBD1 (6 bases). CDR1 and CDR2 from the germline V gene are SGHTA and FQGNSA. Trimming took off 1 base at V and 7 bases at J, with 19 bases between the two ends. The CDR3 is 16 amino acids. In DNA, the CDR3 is TGTGCCAGCAGCTTAGATGGGGGCGGGTCTGGGTGTGAAGCTTTCTTT. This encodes CASSLDGGGSGCEAFF.

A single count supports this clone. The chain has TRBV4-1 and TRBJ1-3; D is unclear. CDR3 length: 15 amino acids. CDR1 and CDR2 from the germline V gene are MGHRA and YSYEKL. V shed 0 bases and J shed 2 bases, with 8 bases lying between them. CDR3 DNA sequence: TGCGCCAGCAGCCAAGAGATCTCAGCTGGAAACACCATATATTTT. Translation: CASSQEISAGNTIYF.

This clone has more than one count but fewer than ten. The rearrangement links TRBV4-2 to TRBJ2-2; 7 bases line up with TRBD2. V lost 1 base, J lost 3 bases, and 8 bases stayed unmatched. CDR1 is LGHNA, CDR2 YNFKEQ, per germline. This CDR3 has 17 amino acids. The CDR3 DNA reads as TGTGCCAGCAGCCAAGGTTTGGGGGGGGGAGACACCGGGGAGCTGTTTTTT. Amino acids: CASSQGLGGGDTGELFF.

The CDR3 DNA reads as TGCGCCAGCAGCTTGGAGGGGTACGAGCAGTACTTC. Amino acid sequence: CASSLEGYEQYF. V and J are TRBV5-1 and TRBJ2-7, with D perhaps matching TRBD1 (5 bases). The CDR3 is 12 residues long. Germline V gives CDR1 SGHRS, CDR2 YFSETQ. V shed 0 bases and J shed 4 bases, with 5 bases lying between them.

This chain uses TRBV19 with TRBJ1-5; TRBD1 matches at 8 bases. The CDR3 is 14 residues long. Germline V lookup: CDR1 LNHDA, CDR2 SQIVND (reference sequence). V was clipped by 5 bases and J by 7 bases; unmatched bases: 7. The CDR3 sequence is CASSFGQGEQPQHF. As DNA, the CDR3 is TGTGCCAGTAGTTTCGGACAGGGAGAACAGCCCCAGCATTTT.

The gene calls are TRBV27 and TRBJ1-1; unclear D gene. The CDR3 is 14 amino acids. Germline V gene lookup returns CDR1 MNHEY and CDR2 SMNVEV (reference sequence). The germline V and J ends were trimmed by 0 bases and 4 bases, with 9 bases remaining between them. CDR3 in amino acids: CASSLSGLTTEAFF. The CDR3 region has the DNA TGTGCCAGCAGTTTATCCGGACTGACCACTGAAGCTTTCTTT.

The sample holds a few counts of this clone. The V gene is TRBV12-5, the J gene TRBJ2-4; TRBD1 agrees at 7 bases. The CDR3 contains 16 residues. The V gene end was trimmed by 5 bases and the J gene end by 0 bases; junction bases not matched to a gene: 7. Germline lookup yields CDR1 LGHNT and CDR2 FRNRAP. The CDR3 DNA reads TGTGCTAGTGGTCGGGACAGTTCTGTAGCCAAAAACATTCAGTACTTC. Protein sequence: CASGRDSSVAKNIQYF.

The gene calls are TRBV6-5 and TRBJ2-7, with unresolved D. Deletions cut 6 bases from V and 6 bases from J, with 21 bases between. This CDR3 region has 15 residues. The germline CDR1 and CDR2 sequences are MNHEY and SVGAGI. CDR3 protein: CASSHSLESRGEQYF. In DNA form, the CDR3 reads TGTGCCAGCAGCCACTCGCTGGAGAGCCGCGGCGAGCAGTACTTC.

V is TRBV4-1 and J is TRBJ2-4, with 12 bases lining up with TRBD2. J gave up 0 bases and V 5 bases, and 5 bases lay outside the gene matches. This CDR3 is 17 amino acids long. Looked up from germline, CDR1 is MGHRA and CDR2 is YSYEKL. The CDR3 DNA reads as TGCGCCAGCAGCAAGACTAGCGGGAGAATAGCCAAAAACATTCAGTACTTC. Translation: CASSKTSGRIAKNIQYF.

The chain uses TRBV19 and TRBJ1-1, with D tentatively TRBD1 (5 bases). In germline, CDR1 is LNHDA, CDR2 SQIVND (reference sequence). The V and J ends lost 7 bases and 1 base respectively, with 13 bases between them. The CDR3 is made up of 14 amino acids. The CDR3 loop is CASTLGGGNTEAFF. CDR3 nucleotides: TGTGCCAGTACTTTGGGGGGAGGGAACACTGAAGCTTTCTTT.

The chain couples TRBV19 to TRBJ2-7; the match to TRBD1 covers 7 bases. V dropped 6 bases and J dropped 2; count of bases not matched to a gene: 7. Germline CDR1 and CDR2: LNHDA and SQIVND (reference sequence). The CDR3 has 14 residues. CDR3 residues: CASSRGQAAYEQYF. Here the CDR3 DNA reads TGTGCCAGTAGCCGCGGACAGGCGGCCTACGAGCAGTACTTC.

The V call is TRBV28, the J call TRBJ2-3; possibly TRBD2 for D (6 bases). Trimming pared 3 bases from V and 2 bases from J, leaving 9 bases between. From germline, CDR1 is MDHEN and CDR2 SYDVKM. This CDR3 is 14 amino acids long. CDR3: CASSFGGATDTQYF. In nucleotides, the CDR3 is TGTGCCAGCAGTTTCGGGGGAGCCACAGATACGCAGTATTTT. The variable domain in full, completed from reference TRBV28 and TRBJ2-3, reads DVKVTQSSRYLVKRTGEKVFLECVQDMDHENMFWYRQDPGLGLRLIYFSYDVKMKEKGDIPEGYSVSREKKERFSLILESASTNQTSMYLCASSFGGATDTQYFGPGTRLTVL.

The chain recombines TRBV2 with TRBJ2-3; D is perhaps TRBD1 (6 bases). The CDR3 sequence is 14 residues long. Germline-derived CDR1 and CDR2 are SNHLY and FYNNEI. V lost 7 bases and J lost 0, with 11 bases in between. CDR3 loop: CASTPGHSTDTQYF. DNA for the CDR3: TGTGCCAGCACGCCGGGACACAGCACAGATACGCAGTATTTT.

Here the CDR3 reads CASSQDPQGTSTDTQYF. Here the CDR3 DNA reads TGCGCCAGCAGCCAAGATCCCCAGGGAACTAGCACAGATACGCAGTATTTT. This chain joins TRBV4-1 and TRBJ2-3, with a weak D call TRBD1 (5 bases). CDR3 length: 17 amino acids. Germline values: CDR1 MGHRA, CDR2 YSYEKL. V shed 0 bases and J shed 0 bases, with 13 bases lying between them.

The chain's CDR3 is CATSRDAGAGGVAYEQYF. CDR3 bases: TGTGCCACCAGCAGAGATGCGGGAGCGGGAGGGGTTGCCTACGAGCAGTACTTC. The chain has TRBV15 and TRBJ2-7; 10 bases fit TRBD2. There are 18 residues in the CDR3. Per germline, CDR1 LNHNV and CDR2 YYDKDF (reference sequence). J gave up 2 bases and V 0 bases, and 10 bases lay outside the gene matches. Full variable domain (remainder filled in from reference TRBV15 and TRBJ2-7): DAMVIQNPRYQVTQFGKPVTLSCSQTLNHNVMYWYQQKSSQAPKLLFHYYDKDFNNEADTPDNFQSRRPNTSFCFLDIRSPGLGDTAMYLCATSRDAGAGGVAYEQYFGPGTRLTVT.